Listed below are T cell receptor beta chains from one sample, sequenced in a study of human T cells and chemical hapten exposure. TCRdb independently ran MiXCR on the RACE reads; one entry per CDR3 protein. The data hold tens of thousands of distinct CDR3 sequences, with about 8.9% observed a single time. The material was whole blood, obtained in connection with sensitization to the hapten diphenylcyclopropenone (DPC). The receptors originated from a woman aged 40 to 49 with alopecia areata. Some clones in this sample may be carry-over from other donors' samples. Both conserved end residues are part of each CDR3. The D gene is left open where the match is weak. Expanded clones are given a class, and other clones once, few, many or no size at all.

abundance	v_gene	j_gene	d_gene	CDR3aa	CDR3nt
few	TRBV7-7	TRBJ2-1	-	CASSLALYNEQFF	TGTGCTAGCAGCTTAGCTCTCTACAATGAGCAGTTCTTC
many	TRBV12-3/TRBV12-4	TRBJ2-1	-	CASSFSAGQYYNEQFF	TGTGCCAGCAGTTTCTCTGCGGGACAGTACTACAATGAGCAGTTCTTC
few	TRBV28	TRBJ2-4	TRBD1	CASSYRGRGKNIQYF	TGTGCCAGCAGTTACAGGGGGCGCGGGAAAAACATTCAGTACTTC
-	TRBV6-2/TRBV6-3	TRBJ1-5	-	CASSPFDRQPQHF	TGTGCCAGCAGTCCATTCGACAGGCAGCCCCAGCATTTT
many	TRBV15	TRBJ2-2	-	CATSRGSDGELFF	TGTGCCACCAGCAGAGGTTCCGACGGGGAGCTGTTTTTT
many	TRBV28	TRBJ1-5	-	CASSWDANGFWVAQHF	TGTGCCAGCAGCTGGGACGCCAACGGATTCTGGGTGGCCCAGCATTTT
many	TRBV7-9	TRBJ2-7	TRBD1	CASTTGTGALSYEQYF	TGTGCCAGCACCACCGGGACAGGGGCCCTATCCTACGAGCAGTACTTC
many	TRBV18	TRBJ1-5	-	CASSSDEKSRRQPQHF	TGTGCCAGCTCCTCGGACGAAAAATCAAGGCGTCAGCCCCAGCATTTT
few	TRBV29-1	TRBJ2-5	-	CSVEVAGTETQYF	TGCAGCGTTGAAGTGGCCGGGACGGAGACCCAGTACTTC
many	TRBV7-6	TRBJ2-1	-	CASSWGSHNEQFF	TGTGCCAGCAGCTGGGGCAGCCACAATGAGCAGTTCTTC
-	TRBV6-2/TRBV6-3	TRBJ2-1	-	CASGEGQTPYNEQFF	TGTGCCAGCGGCGAGGGACAAACACCTTACAATGAGCAGTTCTTC
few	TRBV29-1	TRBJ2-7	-	CSVEGRGAYEQYF	TGCAGCGTTGAAGGCAGGGGCGCCTACGAGCAGTACTTC
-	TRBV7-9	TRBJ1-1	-	CASSFQGGTEAFF	TGTGCCAGCAGCTTCCAGGGTGGCACTGAAGCTTTCTTT
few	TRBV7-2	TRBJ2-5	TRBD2	CASSPRLAGGGRQETQYF	TGTGCCAGCAGCCCCAGGCTAGCGGGGGGGGGCAGGCAAGAGACCCAGTACTTC
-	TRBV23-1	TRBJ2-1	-	CASSQNSQDWGPNEQFF	TGCGCCAGCAGTCAGAACAGCCAAGATTGGGGTCCAAATGAGCAGTTCTTC
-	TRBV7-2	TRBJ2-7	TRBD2	CASSGLAGVYEQYF	TGTGCCAGCAGCGGACTAGCGGGGGTCTACGAGCAGTACTTC
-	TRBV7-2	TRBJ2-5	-	CASNPQGGQETQYF	TGTGCCAGCAACCCACAAGGGGGCCAAGAGACCCAGTACTTC
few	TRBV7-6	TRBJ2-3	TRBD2	CASSTAPGTSGGALTDTQYF	TGTGCCAGCAGCACGGCACCCGGGACTAGCGGGGGGGCCTTAACAGATACGCAGTATTTT
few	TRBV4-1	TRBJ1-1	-	CASSPTGAGNWFTEAFF	TGCGCCAGCAGCCCTACAGGAGCAGGGAATTGGTTCACTGAAGCTTTCTTT
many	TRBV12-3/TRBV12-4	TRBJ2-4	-	CASSVGGMRAKNIQYF	TGTGCCAGCAGTGTGGGGGGCATGAGAGCCAAAAACATTCAGTACTTC
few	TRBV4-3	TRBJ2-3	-	CASSQGTGTLSTDTQYF	TGCGCCAGCAGCCAGGGGACCGGGACTCTCAGCACAGATACGCAGTATTTT
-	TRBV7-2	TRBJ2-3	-	CASSTRIRGRDTQYF	TGTGCCAGCAGCACGCGGATAAGAGGGCGGGATACGCAGTATTTT
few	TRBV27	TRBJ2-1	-	CASSSGLTTNEQFF	TGTGCCAGCAGTTCCGGACTGACGACCAATGAGCAGTTCTTC
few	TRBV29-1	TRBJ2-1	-	CSVKGEGGNEQFF	TGCAGCGTCAAGGGAGAGGGGGGCAATGAGCAGTTCTTC
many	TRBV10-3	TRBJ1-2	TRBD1	CAISDPTGGGYGYTF	TGTGCCATCAGTGACCCTACAGGGGGCGGCTATGGCTACACCTTC
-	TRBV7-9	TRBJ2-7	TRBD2	CASSPLTSGIAYEQYF	TGTGCCAGCAGCCCCTTGACTAGCGGGATCGCCTACGAGCAGTACTTC
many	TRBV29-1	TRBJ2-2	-	CSATDGPNTGELFF	TGCAGCGCCACGGACGGACCGAACACCGGGGAGCTGTTTTTT
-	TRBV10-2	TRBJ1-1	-	CASSRTDLEAFF	TGCGCCAGCAGTAGGACAGACCTTGAAGCTTTCTTT
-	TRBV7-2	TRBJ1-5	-	CASSLLGINQPQHF	TGTGCCAGCAGCCTGCTGGGCATCAATCAGCCCCAGCATTTT
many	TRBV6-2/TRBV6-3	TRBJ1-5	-	CASSFTREVGAQHF	TGTGCCAGCAGTTTCACGCGGGAGGTCGGGGCCCAGCATTTT
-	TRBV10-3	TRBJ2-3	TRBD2	CAIRPGLAGGATDTQYF	TGTGCCATCAGACCGGGACTAGCGGGGGGGGCCACAGATACGCAGTATTTT
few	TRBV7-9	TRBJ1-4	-	CASSLGAGGESEKLFF	TGTGCCAGCAGCTTAGGGGCAGGCGGGGAGAGTGAAAAACTGTTTTTT
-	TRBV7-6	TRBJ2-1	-	CASSSHPEVAQYNEQFF	TGTGCCAGCAGTTCACACCCGGAAGTCGCACAATACAATGAGCAGTTCTTC
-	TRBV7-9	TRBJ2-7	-	CASSSKTDSYEQYF	TGTGCCAGCAGCTCAAAGACAGACTCCTACGAGCAGTACTTC